One sample yielded the 12 T cell receptor beta chains listed below, sequenced in a study of T cell repertoires in cytomegalovirus infection. TCRdb re-analysed the reads in MiXCR, keeping a single row per CDR3 protein. The table has about 920,000 distinct CDR3 sequences, more than 25% seen once. These receptors' antigens are unknown. Sequencing was performed on cultured CD8+ T cells from PBMCs, taken from culture after CMV antigen stimulation. The receptors here all came from a human donor in good health (CMV status not recorded). Some clones in this sample may be carry-over from other donors' samples.

This rearrangement joins TRBV5-6 to TRBJ1-2; D gene unclear. Per germline, CDR1 SGHDT and CDR2 YYEEEE. This CDR3 has 16 amino acids. V was cut by 4 bases and J by 2 bases, with 18 bases left in between. CDR3 bases: TGTGCCAGCAGCGGTATTGATCAGACTTTAAACTATGGCTACACCTTC. It yields the protein CASSGIDQTLNYGYTF.

V gene TRBV12-3 or TRBV12-4 combines with J gene TRBJ2-1; perhaps TRBD1 as D (6 bases). Trimming took off 3 bases at V and 7 bases at J, with 31 bases between the two ends. This CDR3 is built from 20 residues. CDR3 loop: CASSFELNPWGHGVWNEQFF. The DNA of the CDR3 is TGTGCCAGCAGTTTCGAGTTGAATCCGTGGGGGCACGGCGTTTGGAATGAGCAGTTCTTC.

Regarding this clonotype: A read error may produce the germline difference seen at one junction end. The chain is built from TRBV4-3 and TRBJ1-4, with a possible D match to TRBD1 (5 bases). The CDR3 covers 17 residues. From germline, CDR1 is LGHNA and CDR2 YSLEER. CDR3 sequence reads: CASSQVGRVVTNEKLCF. The CDR3 nucleotides read TGCGCCAGTAGCCAAGTGGGCAGGGTAGTTACTAATGAAAAACTGTGTTTT.

The chain combines TRBV27 with TRBJ2-7; weak D call: TRBD2 (5 bases). Germline CDR1 reads MNHEY; CDR2 reads SMNVEV (reference sequence). The length of the CDR3 is 12 residues. The ends were cut back, 5 bases at V and 7 bases at J, with 12 bases in the middle. The CDR3 bases are TGTGCCAGCAGTCCCCGGACTGGTGAGCAGTACTTC. Protein sequence: CASSPRTGEQYF.

The chain couples TRBV6-6 to TRBJ2-5; D unclear. Trimming removed 0 bases at V and 2 bases at J, with 7 bases between. The CDR3 is 14 residues long. CDR1 is MNHNY, CDR2 SVGAGI, per germline (reference sequence). The CDR3 coding sequence is TGTGCCAGCAGTTACTCGAGTGTTCAAGAGACCCAGTACTTC. Translating it yields CASSYSSVQETQYF.

The CDR3 DNA is TGTGCCAGCAGTTACATGGGGGAGCCCCAGCATTTT. Amino acids: CASSYMGEPQHF. This sequence joins TRBV6-2 or TRBV6-3 and TRBJ1-5; D is perhaps TRBD1 (5 bases). Trimming shortened V by 2 bases and J by 8 bases, and 7 bases separated the two germline ends. The CDR3 totals 12 residues. Germline CDR1 MNHEY, CDR2 SVGEGT.

This clonotype was seen a handful of times. This chain connects TRBV7-6 to TRBJ2-1; the D is unclear. CDR1 and CDR2 from the germline V gene are SGHVS and FNYEAQ. V was trimmed by 3 bases and J by 12 bases, leaving 15 bases between them. There are 13 residues in the CDR3. The CDR3 nucleotides are TGTGCCAGCAGCTTCACCACAGAAAGGCCGCAGTTCTTC. This translates into CASSFTTERPQFF.

As concerns this clonotype: One junction end disagrees with the germline gene, perhaps due to a read error. This sequence joins TRBV12-3 or TRBV12-4 and TRBJ1-1, with a tentative D call TRBD1 (5 bases). CDR3 length equals 12 residues. CDR3: CANSLGAYEAFF. The CDR3, as DNA: TGTGCCAACAGTTTAGGGGCCTATGAAGCTTTCTTT.

In its sample, this clonotype was seen a few times. The gene calls are TRBV12-3 or TRBV12-4 and TRBJ1-2; TRBD1 is a possible D gene (6 bases). The CDR3 is 15 residues long. V lost 2 bases, J lost 5 bases, and 15 bases lay in between. Written as DNA, the CDR3 is TGTGCCAGCAGTTTAAACAGGGACTACAGATATGGCTACACCTTC. Its protein product is CASSLNRDYRYGYTF.

The chain couples TRBV4-2 to TRBJ2-3; D is undetermined. CDR1 is LGHNA and CDR2 is YNFKEQ in the germline V gene. This CDR3 contains 18 residues. V was shortened by 3 bases and J by 0 bases, with 19 bases between the two germline ends. CDR3 bases: TGTGCCAGCAGCCAGAAAATTATACTCCCGACTAGCACAGATACGCAGTATTTT. Its protein product is CASSQKIILPTSTDTQYF.

This clonotype occurred a few times. V usage is TRBV6-6 and J usage is TRBJ1-1; D not resolved. CDR3 length: 13 amino acids. The V end was cut by 7 bases, the J end by 1 base, with 10 bases between. Germline-derived CDR1 and CDR2 are MNHNY and SVGAGI (reference sequence). Here the CDR3 reads CASNGQSNTEAFF. The CDR3 nucleotides are TGTGCCAGCAATGGGCAGTCGAACACTGAAGCTTTCTTT.

This chain links TRBV6-2 or TRBV6-3 with TRBJ2-7; maybe TRBD1 (6 bases). V was shortened by 10 bases and J by 2 bases, with 12 bases between the two germline ends. Looked up from germline, CDR1 is MNHEY and CDR2 is SVGEGT. CDR3 length: 12 residues. CDR3 amino acids: CATQGTTYEQYV. Here the CDR3 DNA reads TGTGCCACCCAGGGGACCACCTACGAGCAGTACGTC.